The 29 T cell receptor beta chains given below trace back to one sample, sequenced in a study of blood T cell repertoires in COVID-19. The table came from immunoSEQ multiplex PCR; TCRdb's copy has only in-frame clones and leaves some out. The sample has about 670,000 clones, 80% to 90% seen once. Source material: peripheral blood. The origin of the receptors is a woman under 30 with acute or convalescent COVID-19.

This clone was observed a few times. The rearrangement links TRBV29-1 to TRBJ1-1; 9 positions match TRBD1. Trimming took 8 bases from V and 5 from J; bases not matched to a gene: 6. The CDR3 loop spans 12 amino acids. Germline-derived CDR1 and CDR2 are SQVTM and ANQGSEA. CDR3 protein: CSTSDRGTEAFF. The CDR3 bases are TGCAGCACCTCGGACAGGGGAACTGAAGCTTTCTTT. Supplemented by reference TRBV29-1 and TRBJ1-1, the full variable domain reads SAVISQKPSRDICQRGTSLTIQCQVDSQVTMMFWYRQQPGQSLTLIATANQGSEATYESGFVIDKFPISRPNLTFSTLTVSNMSPEDSSIYLCSTSDRGTEAFFGQGTRLTVV.

This chain uses TRBV14 with TRBJ2-5; 9 bases match TRBD1. V lost 7 bases to trimming and J lost 5 bases; unmatched junction nucleotides: 8. Looked up from germline, CDR1 is SGHDN and CDR2 is FVKESK. The CDR3 length is 14 residues. The CDR3 loop is CASTRTGAGETQYF. In nucleotides, the CDR3 is TGTGCCAGCACCCGGACAGGGGCAGGGGAGACCCAGTACTTC.

The gene calls are TRBV19 and TRBJ1-1; D gene unclear. Deletions cut 5 bases from V and 1 base from J, with 14 bases between. CDR3 length: 15 amino acids. The germline V gene encodes CDR1 LNHDA and CDR2 SQIVND (reference sequence). CDR3 bases: TGTGCCAGTAGTCCCCGAGGGCTGGGGAACACTGAAGCTTTCTTT. Translating gives CASSPRGLGNTEAFF. The entire variable domain, with the rest obtained from reference TRBV19 and TRBJ1-1, is as follows: DGGITQSPKYLFRKEGQNVTLSCEQNLNHDAMYWYRQDPGQGLRLIYYSQIVNDFQKGDIAEGYSVSREKKESFPLTVTSAQKNPTAFYLCASSPRGLGNTEAFFGQGTRLTVV.

V is TRBV19 and J is TRBJ2-2; possibly TRBD2 for D (6 bases). The CDR3 sequence is 14 residues long. V was shortened by 11 bases and J by 4 bases, with 17 bases between the two germline ends. Germline assignment: CDR1 LNHDA and CDR2 SQIVND (reference sequence). DNA of the CDR3: TGTGCCGCCCAAGCGGGCGGTTTCACCGGGGAGCTGTTTTTT. Its translation is CAAQAGGFTGELFF.

The V call is TRBV3-1 (or the pseudogene TRBV3-2), the J call TRBJ2-2; a weak D match, TRBD1 (5 bases). Deletions cut 4 bases from V and 6 bases from J, with 9 bases between. Germline V gene data show CDR1 as LGHDT and CDR2 as YNNKEL (reference sequence). The CDR3 length is 13 residues. The CDR3 reads CASSPPGSGELFF. In DNA form, the CDR3 reads TGTGCCAGCAGCCCGCCAGGGTCCGGGGAGCTGTTTTTT.

The chain has TRBV28 and TRBJ2-7; maybe TRBD1 (5 bases). Germline values: CDR1 MDHEN, CDR2 SYDVKM. The CDR3 is 13 amino acids. V was shortened by 3 bases and J by 2 bases, with 8 bases between the two germline ends. The CDR3 bases are TGTGCCAGCAGTTTGACAGTCACCTACGAGCAGTACTTC. Protein: CASSLTVTYEQYF.

The rearrangement joins TRBV7-9 to TRBJ2-2; D gene uncertain. Trimming pared 3 bases from V and 1 base from J, leaving 6 bases between. The germline V gene encodes CDR1 SEHNR and CDR2 FQNEAQ (reference sequence). This CDR3 is 14 amino acids long. CDR3 sequence: CASSFFQNTGELFF. The CDR3, as DNA: TGTGCCAGCAGCTTTTTCCAGAACACCGGGGAGCTGTTTTTT.

The chain couples TRBV6-2 or TRBV6-3 to TRBJ1-5; 8 nucleotides align to TRBD1. Germline CDR1 MNHEY, CDR2 SVGEGT. The V segment lost 6 bases and the J segment 3 bases; nucleotides outside the gene matches: 10. The length of the CDR3 is 16 residues. The CDR3 nucleotides read TGTGCCAGCAGCCCCCATGGACAGGGCTACAATCAGCCCCAGCATTTT. Its protein product is CASSPHGQGYNQPQHF.

This rearrangement joins TRBV20-1 to TRBJ1-6, with a tentative D call TRBD1 (6 bases). Germline CDR1 is DFQATT and CDR2 is SNEGSKA (reference sequence). The V end was cut by 3 bases, the J end by 7 bases, with 10 bases between. The CDR3 spans 13 residues. DNA of the CDR3: TGCAGTGCTAGTGGACAGCCAAATTCACCCCTCCACTTT. Translated, it gives CSASGQPNSPLHF.

V is TRBV5-4 and J is TRBJ1-2, with D hard to call. Trimming pared 4 bases from V and 4 bases from J, leaving 11 bases between. Germline V gives CDR1 SGHNT, CDR2 YYREEE (reference sequence). The CDR3 runs 13 residues. The CDR3, as DNA: TGTGCCAGCAGCCTCCAGGCCCCCTATGGCTACACCTTC. Translating gives CASSLQAPYGYTF.

Note on this clone: Other DNA sequences in the same sample also yield this CDR3. This sequence joins TRBV5-5 and TRBJ1-2, with 7 bases matching TRBD1. With 4 bases clipped from V and 0 bases from J, the junction kept 3 bases outside the gene matches. Germline CDR1 SGHKS, CDR2 YYEKEE (reference sequence). This CDR3 is built from 14 residues. CDR3 sequence: CASSLDRANYGYTF. The CDR3 coding sequence is TGTGCCAGCAGCCTCGACAGGGCTAACTATGGCTACACCTTC.

There are a few counts of this clone. The rearrangement joins TRBV6-5 to TRBJ1-1; D gene uncertain. Trimming cost V 7 bases and J 10 bases, with 16 bases left between them. There are 12 residues in the CDR3. Germline CDR1 and CDR2: MNHEY and SVGAGI. CDR3 residues: CASTSGGGRAFF. The CDR3 region has the DNA TGTGCCAGCACTTCAGGAGGCGGTCGAGCTTTCTTT.

The rearrangement joins TRBV9 to TRBJ1-2; TRBD1 matches 7 bases. The CDR3 is 14 residues long. From germline, CDR1 is SGDLS and CDR2 YYNGEE. V was pared by 4 bases and J by 8 bases, with 11 bases of the junction left unmatched. The chain's CDR3 is CASSLRGTVEGYTF. CDR3 in DNA: TGTGCCAGCAGCCTTCGGGGGACAGTTGAGGGCTACACCTTC. Full variable domain (rest looked up from reference TRBV9 and TRBJ1-2): DSGVTQTPKHLITATGQRVTLRCSPRSGDLSVYWYQQSLDQGLQFLIQYYNGEERAKGNILERFSAQQFPDLHSELNLSSLELGDSALYFCASSLRGTVEGYTFGSGTRLTVV.

This clone was counted many times. The chain combines TRBV6-5 with TRBJ1-6; 12 bases map to TRBD1. Germline CDR1 reads MNHEY; CDR2 reads SVGAGI. J gave up 10 bases and V 7 bases, and 8 bases lay outside the gene matches. The CDR3 loop spans 15 amino acids. This chain's CDR3 is CASTEVGQGASPLHF. In nucleotides, the CDR3 is TGTGCCAGCACCGAGGTGGGACAGGGGGCGTCACCCCTCCACTTT.

J is TRBJ1-1 and V is TRBV5-5; D not certain. The germline V gene has CDR1 SGHKS and CDR2 YYEKEE (reference sequence). Trimming removed 0 bases at V and 8 bases at J, with 8 bases between. This CDR3 has 12 amino acids. For the CDR3, the DNA is TGTGCCAGCAGCTTGGCCGGCGGAGAAGCTTTCTTT. Protein sequence: CASSLAGGEAFF.

Concerning this clone: Being one base from a much bigger clone, this may be a read error. Other nucleotide sequences from this sample produce the same CDR3. This sequence joins TRBV7-8 and TRBJ1-2; D unresolved. Germline assignment: CDR1 SGHVS and CDR2 FQNEAQ. CDR3 length equals 13 residues. The germline V and J ends were trimmed by 1 base and 1 base, with 4 bases remaining between them. The CDR3 nucleotides read TGTGCCAGCAGCTTAGACAGTAACTATGGCTACACCTTC. It codes for CASSLDSNYGYTF. Supplemented by reference TRBV7-8 and TRBJ1-2, the full variable domain reads GAGVSQSPRYKVAKRGQDVALRCDPISGHVSLFWYQQALGQGPEFLTYFQNEAQLDKSGLPSDRFFAERPEGSVSTLKIQRTQQEDSAVYLCASSLDSNYGYTFGSGTRLTVV.

This clone was seen only a few times. The V and J genes are TRBV6-5 and TRBJ2-1; TRBD2 matches at 12 bases. CDR3 length: 16 amino acids. From germline, CDR1 is MNHEY and CDR2 SVGAGI. J was trimmed by 10 bases and V by 0 bases; bases with no gene match: 7. CDR3 bases: TGTGCCAGCAGTTACTCGCCTAGCGGGGGGGCAAGGGAGCAGTTCTTC. Its translation: CASSYSPSGGAREQFF.

The V gene is TRBV7-8, the J gene TRBJ1-1; D remains ambiguous. Trimming removed 2 bases from V and 11 bases from J, with 15 bases in between. Per the germline V gene, CDR1 is SGHVS and CDR2 is FQNEAQ. The CDR3 is 13 amino acids. CDR3 sequence (DNA): TGTGCCAGCAGCTTACGGACCCGCCGGGATGCTTTCTTT. Translated: CASSLRTRRDAFF.

The gene calls are TRBV4-1 and TRBJ1-6; TRBD1 agrees at 12 bases. Germline V CDR1 and CDR2: MGHRA, YSYEKL. V trimming: 4 bases; J trimming: 7 bases; junction bases outside the gene matches: 17. The CDR3 runs 20 residues. The CDR3, as DNA: TGCGCCAGCAGCCGAGGCCCCGGGCCGGGACAGGGGGCGGTCAATTCACCCCTCCACTTT. It translates to CASSRGPGPGQGAVNSPLHF.

The V call is TRBV4-3, the J call TRBJ1-5; D not resolved. V was trimmed by 0 bases and J by 0 bases, leaving 3 bases between them. The CDR3 totals 14 residues. The germline V gene encodes CDR1 LGHNA and CDR2 YSLEER. CDR3 in amino acids: CASSQDSSNQPQHF. The CDR3 DNA reads as TGCGCCAGCAGCCAAGATAGTAGCAATCAGCCCCAGCATTTT.

This chain links TRBV28 with TRBJ1-4; a weak D match, TRBD1 (5 bases). Germline V gene data show CDR1 as MDHEN and CDR2 as SYDVKM. This CDR3 region has 15 residues. Trimming stripped 4 bases from V and 0 bases from J, with 9 bases between. The CDR3 loop is CASSYSTATNEKLFF. CDR3 in DNA: TGTGCCAGCAGTTATTCGACAGCAACTAATGAAAAACTGTTTTTT.

The CDR3 DNA is TGCAGCGTTTATGAGGGATGGGCAACTAATGAAAAACTGTTTTTT. The encoded protein is CSVYEGWATNEKLFF. The chain is built from TRBV29-1 and TRBJ1-4, with D hard to call. V lost 5 bases, J lost 0 bases, and 13 bases lay in between. Germline values: CDR1 SQVTM, CDR2 ANQGSEA. The CDR3 is 15 amino acids.

The CDR3 bases are TGTGCCAGCCAAGACAGTGTACTTTCTGGCTACACCTTC. Protein: CASQDSVLSGYTF. The V call is TRBV2, the J call TRBJ1-2, with D perhaps matching TRBD1 (5 bases). The CDR3 spans 13 residues. Germline V gene sequence: CDR1 SNHLY, CDR2 FYNNEI. Between the trimmed V and J ends, which lost 8 bases and 7 bases, there was a span of 17 bases.

The V call is TRBV6-5, the J call TRBJ2-2; D not certain. The CDR3 consists of 12 residues. V gave up 6 bases and J gave up 5 bases, with 7 bases separating them. Germline V lookup: CDR1 MNHEY, CDR2 SVGAGI. In DNA, the CDR3 is TGTGCCAGCAGGTCCTTAACCGGGGAGCTGTTTTTT. Its translation is CASRSLTGELFF.

This sequence joins TRBV5-6 and TRBJ1-5, with D tentatively TRBD1 (5 bases). CDR3 size: 15 residues. Trimming removed 2 bases at V and 2 bases at J, with 11 bases between. Germline-derived CDR1 and CDR2 are SGHDT and YYEEEE. The CDR3 DNA reads as TGTGCCAGCAGCTTAGAAGGGGAAGGCAATCAGCCCCAGCATTTT. Translating it yields CASSLEGEGNQPQHF. The whole variable domain, remainder taken from reference TRBV5-6 and TRBJ1-5, is DAGVTQSPTHLIKTRGQQVTLRCSPKSGHDTVSWYQQALGQGPQFIFQYYEEEERQRGNFPDRFSGHQFPNYSSELNVNALLLGDSALYLCASSLEGEGNQPQHFGDGTRLSIL.

As regards this clone: A junction boundary mismatches the germline segment, possibly from a read error. V and J are TRBV10-3 and TRBJ1-1; 11 positions match TRBD1. This CDR3 region has 14 residues. The V gene's germline CDR1 is ENHRY and CDR2 SYGVKD. The CDR3 reads CGTRDRGLNTEAFF. As DNA, the CDR3 is TGCGGTACCCGGGACAGGGGGTTGAACACTGAAGCTTTCTTT.

The rearrangement joins TRBV2 to TRBJ1-2; tentatively, D is TRBD1 (5 bases). Germline V gives CDR1 SNHLY, CDR2 FYNNEI. The CDR3 spans 12 residues. V was cut by 6 bases and J by 8 bases, with 13 bases left in between. The CDR3 loop is CASSVGTFGYTF. The CDR3 DNA is TGTGCCAGCAGCGTAGGGACTTTCGGCTACACCTTC. Together with reference TRBV2 and TRBJ1-2, the CDR3 gives the full variable domain: EPEVTQTPSHQVTQMGQEVILRCVPISNHLYFYWYRQILGQKVEFLVSFYNNEISEKSEIFDDQFSVERPDGSNFTLKIRSTKLEDSAMYFCASSVGTFGYTFGSGTRLTVV.

J is TRBJ2-3 and V is TRBV3-1 (or the pseudogene TRBV3-2); D is undetermined. The CDR3 is 18 amino acids. V was cut by 0 bases and J by 0 bases, with 16 bases left in between. CDR1 is LGHDT, CDR2 YNNKEL, per germline (reference sequence). In DNA, the CDR3 is TGTGCCAGCAGCCAAGATAGGCCAACTATTACTAGCACAGATACGCAGTATTTT. This sequence encodes CASSQDRPTITSTDTQYF.

This chain connects TRBV9 to TRBJ1-2; D gene uncertain. V lost 0 bases to trimming and J lost 3 bases, with 12 bases between them. Germline values: CDR1 SGDLS, CDR2 YYNGEE. The CDR3 consists of 15 residues. CDR3 loop: CASSVDGVSDYGYTF. The CDR3 region has the DNA TGTGCCAGCAGCGTAGACGGGGTGAGCGACTATGGCTACACCTTC.